This TCR beta chain was retrieved from a study of blood T cell repertoires in COVID-19. Across the whole study: Sources were T cells, B-cell-depleted T cells, or PBMCs; the material itself was cDNA or gDNA.

Assignments of participants to cohorts depended upon their own reported clinical history. All recovered Cohort 3 donors got two negative PCRs, got clearance, or saw symptom resolution. Germline assignment: CDR1 SGHAT and CDR2 FQNNGV. V lost 4 bases to trimming and J lost 3 bases; unmatched junction nucleotides: 11. The CDR3 covers 16 residues. Here immunoSEQ multiplex PCR was the method, and the copy in TCRdb shows in-frame clones only, minus some. The sample shows fewer than 400,000 clones, roughly 90% of them seen only once. This chain connects TRBV11-2 to TRBJ2-7; 8 positions agree with TRBD1. The sample consisted of PBMCs or T cells enriched from blood (not recorded which). This TCR derives from a woman in her twenties or thirties who had recovered from COVID-19. CDR3 loop: CASSSRSGTGRYEQYF. CDR3 DNA: TGTGCCAGCAGCTCCCGGTCCGGGACAGGTCGCTACGAGCAGTACTTC. Filled out from reference TRBV11-2 and TRBJ2-7, the complete variable domain reads EAGVAQSPRYKIIEKRQSVAFWCNPISGHATLYWYQQILGQGPKLLIQFQNNGVVDDSQLPKDRFSAERLKGVDSTLKIQPAKLEDSAVYLCASSSRSGTGRYEQYFGPGTRLTVT.